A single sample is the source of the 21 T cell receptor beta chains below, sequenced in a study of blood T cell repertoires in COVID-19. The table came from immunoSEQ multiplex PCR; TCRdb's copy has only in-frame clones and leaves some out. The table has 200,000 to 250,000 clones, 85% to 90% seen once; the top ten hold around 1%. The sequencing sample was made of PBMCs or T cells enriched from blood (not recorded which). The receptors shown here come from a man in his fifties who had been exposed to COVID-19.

Here the CDR3 DNA reads TGTGCCAGCAACACGGGCGGCTCCGCCGGGACTAGCGGGAGTTACGAGCAGTACGTC. Its translation: CASNTGGSAGTSGSYEQYV. This chain uses TRBV21-1 with TRBJ2-7; TRBD2 reflects the table's D call only, with no check against the DNA. TRBV21-1 is a pseudogene locus. The CDR3 contains 19 residues.

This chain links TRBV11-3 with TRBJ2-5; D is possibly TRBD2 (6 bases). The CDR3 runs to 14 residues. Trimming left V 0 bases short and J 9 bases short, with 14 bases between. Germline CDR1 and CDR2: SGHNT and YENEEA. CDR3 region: CASSLDPSGGSQYF. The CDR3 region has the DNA TGTGCCAGCAGCTTAGATCCCTCCGGGGGATCCCAGTACTTC.

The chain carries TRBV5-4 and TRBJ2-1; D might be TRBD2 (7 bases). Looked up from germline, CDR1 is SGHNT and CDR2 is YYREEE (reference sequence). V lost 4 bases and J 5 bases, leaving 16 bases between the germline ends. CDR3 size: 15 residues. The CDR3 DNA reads TGTGCCAGCAGCCCGGGGGGCAGGGGAGACAATGAGCAGTTCTTC. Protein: CASSPGGRGDNEQFF.

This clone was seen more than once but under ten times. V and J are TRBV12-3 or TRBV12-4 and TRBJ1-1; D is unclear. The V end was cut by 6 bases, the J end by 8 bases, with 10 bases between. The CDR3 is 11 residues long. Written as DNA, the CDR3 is TGTGCCAGCAGGCGACTCGCCGAAGCTTTCTTT. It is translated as CASRRLAEAFF.

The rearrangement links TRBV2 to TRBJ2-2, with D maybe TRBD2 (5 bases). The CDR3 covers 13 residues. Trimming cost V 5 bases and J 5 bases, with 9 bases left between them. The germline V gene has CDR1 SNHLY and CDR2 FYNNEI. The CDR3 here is CASSKRGTGELFF. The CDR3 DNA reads TGTGCCAGCAGTAAACGGGGAACCGGGGAGCTGTTTTTT.

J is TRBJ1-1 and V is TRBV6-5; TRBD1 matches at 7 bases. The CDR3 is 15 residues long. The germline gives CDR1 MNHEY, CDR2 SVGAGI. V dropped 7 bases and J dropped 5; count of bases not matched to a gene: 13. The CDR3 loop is CASTGRGGGRTEAFF. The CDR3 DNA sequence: TGTGCCAGCACGGGCAGAGGGGGCGGGAGGACTGAAGCTTTCTTT.

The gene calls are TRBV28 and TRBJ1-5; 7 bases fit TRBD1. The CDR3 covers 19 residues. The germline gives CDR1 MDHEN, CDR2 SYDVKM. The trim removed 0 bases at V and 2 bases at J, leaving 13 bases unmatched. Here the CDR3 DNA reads TGTGCCAGCAGTTTATGGCGAGGCTTACGAACAGGGGGCAATCAGCCCCAGCATTTT. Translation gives CASSLWRGLRTGGNQPQHF.

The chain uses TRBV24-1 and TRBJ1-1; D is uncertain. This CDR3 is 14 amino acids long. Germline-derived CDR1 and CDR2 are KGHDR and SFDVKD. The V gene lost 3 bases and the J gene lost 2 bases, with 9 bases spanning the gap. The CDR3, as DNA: TGTGCCACCAGTGATGCCGGACTAAACACTGAAGCTTTCTTT. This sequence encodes CATSDAGLNTEAFF.

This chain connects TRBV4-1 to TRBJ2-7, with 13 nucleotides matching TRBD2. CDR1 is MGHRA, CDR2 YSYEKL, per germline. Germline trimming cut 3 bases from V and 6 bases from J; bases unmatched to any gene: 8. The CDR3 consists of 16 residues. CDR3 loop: CASSQTGLAGAGEQYF. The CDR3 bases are TGCGCCAGCAGCCAGACTGGACTAGCGGGGGCAGGCGAGCAGTACTTC.

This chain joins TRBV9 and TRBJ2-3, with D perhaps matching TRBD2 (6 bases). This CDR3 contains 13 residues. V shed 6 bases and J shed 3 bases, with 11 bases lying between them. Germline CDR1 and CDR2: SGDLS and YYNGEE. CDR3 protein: CASNPRGTDTQYF. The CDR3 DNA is TGTGCCAGCAACCCCCGGGGGACAGATACGCAGTATTTT. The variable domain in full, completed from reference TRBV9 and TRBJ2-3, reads DSGVTQTPKHLITATGQRVTLRCSPRSGDLSVYWYQQSLDQGLQFLIQYYNGEERAKGNILERFSAQQFPDLHSELNLSSLELGDSALYFCASNPRGTDTQYFGPGTRLTVL.

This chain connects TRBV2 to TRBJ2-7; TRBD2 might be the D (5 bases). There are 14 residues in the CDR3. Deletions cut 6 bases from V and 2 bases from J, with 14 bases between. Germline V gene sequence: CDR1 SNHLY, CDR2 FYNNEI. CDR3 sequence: CASRQPGSTYEQYF. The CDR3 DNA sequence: TGTGCCAGCAGACAACCGGGATCCACCTACGAGCAGTACTTC.

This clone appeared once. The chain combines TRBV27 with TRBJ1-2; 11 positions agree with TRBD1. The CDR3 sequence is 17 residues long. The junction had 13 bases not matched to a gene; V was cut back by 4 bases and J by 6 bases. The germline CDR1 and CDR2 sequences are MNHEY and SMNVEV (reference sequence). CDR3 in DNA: TGTGCCAGCAGTTCATCCTCCTTAGGACAGGGGGCGGATGGCTACACCTTC. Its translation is CASSSSSLGQGADGYTF.

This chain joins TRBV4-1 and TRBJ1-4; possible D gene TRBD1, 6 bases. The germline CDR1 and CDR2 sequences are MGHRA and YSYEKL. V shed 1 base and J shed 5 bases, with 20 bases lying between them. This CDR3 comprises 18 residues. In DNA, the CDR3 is TGCGCCAGCAGCCAAGGGGGTGGTAGGGGGGGCCGGAATGAAAAACTGTTTTTT. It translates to CASSQGGGRGGRNEKLFF.

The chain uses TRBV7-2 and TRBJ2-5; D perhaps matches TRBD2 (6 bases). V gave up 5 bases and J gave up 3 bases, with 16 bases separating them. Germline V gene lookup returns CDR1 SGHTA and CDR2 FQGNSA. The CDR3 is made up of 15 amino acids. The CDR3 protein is CASSPPGLSKETQYF. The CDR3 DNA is TGTGCCAGCAGCCCCCCAGGACTAAGTAAAGAGACCCAGTACTTC.

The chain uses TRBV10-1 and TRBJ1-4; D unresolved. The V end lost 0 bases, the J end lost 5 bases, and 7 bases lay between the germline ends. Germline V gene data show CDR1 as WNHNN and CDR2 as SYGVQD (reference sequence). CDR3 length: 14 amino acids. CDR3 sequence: CASSESKENEKLFF. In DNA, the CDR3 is TGCGCCAGCAGTGAGTCGAAGGAGAATGAAAAACTGTTTTTT.

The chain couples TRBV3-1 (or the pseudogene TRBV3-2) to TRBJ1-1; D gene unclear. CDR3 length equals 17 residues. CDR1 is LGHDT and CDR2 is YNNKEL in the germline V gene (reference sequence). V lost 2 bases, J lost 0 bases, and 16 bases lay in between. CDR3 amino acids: CASSQPAGGSLNTEAFF. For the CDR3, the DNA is TGTGCCAGCAGCCAACCGGCGGGCGGATCTTTGAACACTGAAGCTTTCTTT.

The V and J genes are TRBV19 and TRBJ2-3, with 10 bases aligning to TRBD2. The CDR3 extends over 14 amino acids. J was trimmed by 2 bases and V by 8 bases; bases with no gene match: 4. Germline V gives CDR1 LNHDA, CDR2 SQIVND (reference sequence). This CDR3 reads CASRTSGNTDTQYF. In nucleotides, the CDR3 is TGTGCCAGTCGGACTAGCGGTAACACAGATACGCAGTATTTT.

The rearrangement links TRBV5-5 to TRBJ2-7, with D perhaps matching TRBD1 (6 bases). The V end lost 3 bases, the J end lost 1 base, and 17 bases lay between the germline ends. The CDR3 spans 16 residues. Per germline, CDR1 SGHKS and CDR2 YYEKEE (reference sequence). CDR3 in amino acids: CASSSTRDTSSYEQYF. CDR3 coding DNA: TGTGCCAGCAGCTCGACCCGGGACACCTCATCCTACGAGCAGTACTTC.

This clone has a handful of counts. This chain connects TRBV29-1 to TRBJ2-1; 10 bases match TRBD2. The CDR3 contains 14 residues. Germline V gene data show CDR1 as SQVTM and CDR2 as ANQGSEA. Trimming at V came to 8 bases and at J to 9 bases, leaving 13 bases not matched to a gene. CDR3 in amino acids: CSFSRTSGTTEQFF. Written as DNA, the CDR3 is TGCAGCTTCAGCCGGACTAGCGGAACAACTGAGCAGTTCTTC.

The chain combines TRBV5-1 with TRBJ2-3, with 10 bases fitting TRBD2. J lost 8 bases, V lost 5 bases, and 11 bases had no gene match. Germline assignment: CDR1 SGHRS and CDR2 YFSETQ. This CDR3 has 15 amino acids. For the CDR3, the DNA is TGCGCCAGCAGTTCGCTAGCGGGAGCCATGGGTACGCAGTATTTT. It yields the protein CASSSLAGAMGTQYF.

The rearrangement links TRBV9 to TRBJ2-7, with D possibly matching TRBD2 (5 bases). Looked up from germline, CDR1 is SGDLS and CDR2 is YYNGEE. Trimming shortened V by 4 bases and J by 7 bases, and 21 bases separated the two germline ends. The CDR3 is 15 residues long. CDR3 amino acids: CASSKRAQRKKEQYV. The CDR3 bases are TGTGCCAGCAGCAAAAGGGCCCAGCGGAAAAAAGAGCAGTACGTC.